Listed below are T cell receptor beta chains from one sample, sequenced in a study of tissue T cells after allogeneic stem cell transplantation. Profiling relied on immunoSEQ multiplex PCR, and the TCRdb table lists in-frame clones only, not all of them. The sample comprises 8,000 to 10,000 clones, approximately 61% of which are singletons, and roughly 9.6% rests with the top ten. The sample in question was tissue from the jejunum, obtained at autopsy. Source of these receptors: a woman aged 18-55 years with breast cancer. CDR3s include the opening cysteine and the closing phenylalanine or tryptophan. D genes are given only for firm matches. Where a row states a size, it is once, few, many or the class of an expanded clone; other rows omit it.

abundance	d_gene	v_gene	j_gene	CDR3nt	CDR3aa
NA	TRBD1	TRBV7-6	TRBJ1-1	TGTGCCAGCAGCCGTCGGGACAGCGGGATCTCAAACACTGAAGCTTTCTTT	CASSRRDSGISNTEAFF
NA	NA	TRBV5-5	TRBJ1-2	TGTGCCAGCAGCTTGGTGCCGGGGCCAAACTATGGCTACACCTTC	CASSLVPGPNYGYTF
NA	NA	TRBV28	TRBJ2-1	TGTGCCAGCAGTTTACTCCCTCCCCCTTCGGGGAACCAGCAGTTCTTC	CASSLLPPPSGNQQFF
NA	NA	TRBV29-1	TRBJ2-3	TGCAGCGTCTCAATAGAGCTAAGCACAGATACGCAGTATTTT	CSVSIELSTDTQYF
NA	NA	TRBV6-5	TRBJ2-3	TGTGCCAGCAGTTACTCGTCGACACTAACGGGAGATACGCAGTATTTT	CASSYSSTLTGDTQYF
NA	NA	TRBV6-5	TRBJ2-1	TGTGCCAGCACCTATTACAATGAGCAGTTCTTC	CASTYYNEQFF
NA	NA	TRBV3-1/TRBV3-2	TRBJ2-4	TGTGCCAGCAGCCAAGGTACAGGGCCCAAAAACATTCAGTACTTC	CASSQGTGPKNIQYF
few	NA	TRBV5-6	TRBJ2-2	TGTGCCAGCAGCCTCGGCCACACCGGGGAGCTGTTTTTT	CASSLGHTGELFF
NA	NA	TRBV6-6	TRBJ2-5	TGTGCCAGCAGTTACTCGGGAGACGAAGAGACCCAGTACTTC	CASSYSGDEETQYF
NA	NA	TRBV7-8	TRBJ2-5	TGTGCCAGCAGCTCGACCACGGGGGCGCAAGAGACCCAGTACTTC	CASSSTTGAQETQYF
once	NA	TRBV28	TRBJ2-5	TGTGCCAGCAGCGGATCATCTCTAGAGACCCAGTACTTC	CASSGSSLETQYF
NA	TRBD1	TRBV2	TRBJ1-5	TGTGCCAGCAGTCGGGAGACAGGGGCTAATCAGCCCCAGCATTTT	CASSRETGANQPQHF
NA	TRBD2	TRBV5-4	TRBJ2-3	TGTGCCAGCAGCCCCTCCAGCGGGGGCGCCGATACGCAGTATTTT	CASSPSSGGADTQYF
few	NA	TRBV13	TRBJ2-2	TGTGCCAGCAGCTTGCAGAACACCGGGGAGCTGTTTTTT	CASSLQNTGELFF
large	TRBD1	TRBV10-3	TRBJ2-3	TGTGCCACCAGGGGTATCGGGACAGGGGCAGATACGCAGTATTTT	CATRGIGTGADTQYF
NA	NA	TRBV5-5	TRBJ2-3	TGTGCCAGCAGCTTCAGACCGGTAGCAGGCTTGGGCACAGATACGCAGTATTTT	CASSFRPVAGLGTDTQYF
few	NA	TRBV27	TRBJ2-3	TGTGCCAGCAGGGGGTGGGATACGCAGTATTTT	CASRGWDTQYF
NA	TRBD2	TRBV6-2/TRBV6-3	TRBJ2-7	TGTGCCAGCAGTTACCCAACTAGCGGGAGGGCCAGGTCCTACGAGCAGTACTTC	CASSYPTSGRARSYEQYF
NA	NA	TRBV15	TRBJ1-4	TGTGCCACCAGTCGAGATGCGGACCTTCCGGAAAAACTGTTTTTT	CATSRDADLPEKLFF
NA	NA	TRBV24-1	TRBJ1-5	TGTGCCACCAGTGATCCCAGGTGGGCTTCCCTTTTGAGAAATCAGCCCCAGCATTTT	CATSDPRWASLLRNQPQHF
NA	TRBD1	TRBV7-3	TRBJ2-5	TGTGCCAGCAGCTTAACTTTCTCAGGGGGCGAGACCCAGTACTTC	CASSLTFSGGETQYF
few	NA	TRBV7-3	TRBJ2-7	TGTGCCAGCAGCTTACGAGCGGAGAAGGCCTACGAGCAGTACTTC	CASSLRAEKAYEQYF
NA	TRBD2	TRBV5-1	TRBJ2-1	TGCGCCAGCAGCAGCCTCGCGGGGGGCTCCTACAATGAGCAGTTCTTC	CASSSLAGGSYNEQFF
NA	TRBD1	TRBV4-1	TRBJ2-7	TGCGCCAGCAGCCAAGGTCGGACAGGAGAAAAGCAGTACTTC	CASSQGRTGEKQYF
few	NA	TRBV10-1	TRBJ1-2	TGCGCCAGCAGTGAGTCGGGAGGGGATGGGGATGGCTACACCTTC	CASSESGGDGDGYTF